The 29 T cell receptor beta chains listed next were all sequenced from one sample in a study of molecular identifiers for immune sequencing clone quantification. TCRdb passed the PCR reads through MiXCR, listing each CDR3 protein once. Here the sample spans over 600,000 distinct CDR3 sequences, less than 20% being singletons. The specimen was naive CD8+ T cells from blood, with Jurkat cell RNA spiked in. As to subset: FACS-sorted CD8+CD4-CCR7+CD45RA+ naive T cells. All receptors derive from a human donor in good health. Some libraries in this study had Jurkat cell RNA spiked in.

This clonotype showed up just a few times. The chain links TRBV19 to TRBJ2-2; 9 bases match TRBD2. The J segment lost 4 bases and the V segment lost 7 bases, leaving 10 bases of the junction unmatched. CDR1 is LNHDA, CDR2 SQIVND, per germline (reference sequence). This CDR3 is built from 16 residues. For the CDR3, the DNA is TGTGCCAGTACAGCGGGAGGACCCTGGGGCACCGGGGAGCTGTTTTTT. Encoded protein: CASTAGGPWGTGELFF. Using reference TRBV19 and TRBJ2-2 for the parts outside the CDR3, the full variable domain is DGGITQSPKYLFRKEGQNVTLSCEQNLNHDAMYWYRQDPGQGLRLIYYSQIVNDFQKGDIAEGYSVSREKKESFPLTVTSAQKNPTAFYLCASTAGGPWGTGELFFGEGSRLTVL.

V is TRBV4-2 and J is TRBJ2-1; no clear D gene. V shed 4 bases and J shed 6 bases, with 13 bases lying between them. Germline CDR1 reads LGHNA; CDR2 reads YNFKEQ. CDR3 size: 14 residues. The CDR3 here is CASSPGRNSNEQFF. The CDR3 DNA is TGTGCCAGCAGCCCCGGACGTAATTCCAATGAGCAGTTCTTC.

There are many counts of this clonotype. The CDR3, as DNA: TGCGCCAGCAGCCAGCATGGGAGACTAGCGGGAGGGGTTGAGCAGTTCTTC. This gives the protein CASSQHGRLAGGVEQFF. The V call is TRBV4-3, the J call TRBJ2-1, with 14 bases lining up with TRBD2. Unmatched junction bases numbered 10, after V lost 3 bases and J lost 9 bases. The CDR3 consists of 17 residues. Germline V gives CDR1 LGHNA, CDR2 YSLEER.

As concerns this clonotype: This may be a read error: a much more frequent sequence differs by one nucleotide. The CDR3 does not close with the conserved phenylalanine or tryptophan, likely indicating a read error. The rearrangement joins TRBV12-3 or TRBV12-4 to TRBJ2-5; a possible D gene is TRBD2 (6 bases). With 7 bases removed from V and 2 bases from J, the gap between germline ends came to 11 bases. The CDR3 is 13 residues long. The CDR3 protein is CASKTGLQETQYS. The CDR3 DNA follows: TGTGCCAGCAAAACTGGACTACAAGAGACCCAGTACTCC.

This clonotype was counted ten times or more. This chain uses TRBV5-4 with TRBJ2-7, with D perhaps matching TRBD2 (5 bases). This CDR3 has 14 residues. V was clipped by 0 bases and J by 2 bases, with 9 bases between them. Germline CDR1 SGHNT, CDR2 YYREEE (reference sequence). The CDR3 DNA sequence: TGTGCCAGCAGCTTGGAGGGAGCCCCCTACGAGCAGTACTTC. Encoded protein: CASSLEGAPYEQYF.

For this clonotype: This may come from a read error, since a much larger clone is one base off. V is TRBV30 and J is TRBJ2-7; either TRBD1 or TRBD2 may supply D (5 bases each). Trimming took off 5 bases at V and 5 bases at J, with 13 bases between the two ends. This CDR3 is built from 12 residues. Germline V gene lookup returns CDR1 GTSNPN and CDR2 SVGIG (reference sequence). The CDR3 DNA sequence: TGTGCCTGGGGGACCTGGCACAACGAGCAGTACTTC. This encodes CAWGTWHNEQYF.

In the case of this clonotype: The junction departs from the called germline gene at one end, perhaps through a read error. The V call is TRBV14, the J call TRBJ2-3; 8 nucleotides match TRBD1. Germline CDR1 SGHDN, CDR2 FVKESK. The CDR3 has 16 residues. CDR3 amino acids: CASGQGTGVSTGTQYF. CDR3 nucleotide sequence: TGTGCCAGCGGCCAAGGGACAGGCGTTAGCACAGGTACGCAGTATTTT.

This clonotype was found a few times. A much bigger clone sits one base away, suggesting this may be a read error. The rearrangement links TRBV7-9 to TRBJ2-1, with D possibly being TRBD2 (5 bases). Trimming removed 5 bases from V and 2 bases from J, with 13 bases in between. Per the germline V gene, CDR1 is SEHNR and CDR2 is FQNEAQ (reference sequence). The CDR3 is 15 amino acids. The CDR3 DNA is TGTGCCAGCAGCCCAGCGGTACTCACCTACAATGAGCAGTTCTTC. It translates to CASSPAVLTYNEQFF.

This clonotype has at least ten counts. The rearrangement uses TRBV12-3 or TRBV12-4 and TRBJ1-2; maybe TRBD1 (5 bases). This CDR3 is built from 14 residues. Trimming removed 4 bases at V and 5 bases at J, with 14 bases between. The CDR3 sequence: CASSSLQDTYGYTF. The CDR3 bases are TGTGCCAGCAGTTCCCTTCAGGACACATATGGCTACACCTTC.

Ten or more counts support this clonotype. This chain connects TRBV20-1 to TRBJ2-1; TRBD2 matches 11 bases. Per germline, CDR1 DFQATT and CDR2 SNEGSKA (reference sequence). The length of the CDR3 is 14 residues. With 6 bases clipped from V and 9 bases from J, the junction kept 10 bases outside the gene matches. This CDR3 is CSARDLAGGGEQFF. The CDR3 region has the DNA TGCAGTGCCCGAGACCTAGCGGGAGGAGGTGAGCAGTTCTTC.

This chain uses TRBV27 with TRBJ2-7; D not resolved. Trimming left V 9 bases short and J 2 bases short, with 8 bases between. Germline V lookup: CDR1 MNHEY, CDR2 SMNVEV (reference sequence). The CDR3 spans 11 residues. CDR3 sequence: CASGVPYEQYF. The CDR3 nucleotides are TGTGCCAGTGGGGTACCCTACGAGCAGTACTTC.

The sample holds many counts of this clonotype. The chain is built from TRBV6-6 and TRBJ1-1; D is uncertain. The V end was cut by 6 bases, the J end by 2 bases, with 10 bases between. CDR3 size: 13 residues. CDR1 and CDR2 (germline): MNHNY, SVGAGI (reference sequence). The CDR3: CASSFIFNTEAFF. CDR3 sequence (DNA): TGTGCCAGCAGCTTTATATTTAACACTGAAGCTTTCTTT.

As to this clonotype: Given a much more abundant clone one base away, this may be a read error. This rearrangement joins TRBV20-1 to TRBJ2-3; 9 bases are a match to TRBD2. V shed 7 bases, J shed 2 bases, and the junction held 13 bases outside the gene matches. The CDR3 loop spans 16 amino acids. Germline V gives CDR1 DFQATT, CDR2 SNEGSKA (reference sequence). CDR3 residues: CSVTPGTSLATDTQYF. The CDR3 DNA sequence: TGCAGTGTCACACCCGGGACTAGCTTGGCCACAGATACGCAGTATTTT.

The V call is TRBV13, the J call TRBJ2-7; D is undetermined. Germline CDR1 is PRHDT and CDR2 is FYEKMQ (reference sequence). CDR3 size: 13 residues. Trimming stripped 5 bases from V and 5 bases from J, with 13 bases between. The CDR3 reads CASSPTSVHEQYF. As DNA, the CDR3 is TGTGCCAGCAGCCCTACGAGTGTCCACGAGCAGTACTTC.

The V call is TRBV13, the J call TRBJ2-1; D possibly corresponds to TRBD1 (6 bases). This CDR3 is 13 amino acids long. The germline V gene has CDR1 PRHDT and CDR2 FYEKMQ (reference sequence). V was cut by 5 bases and J by 6 bases, with 11 bases left in between. The CDR3 bases are TGTGCCAGCAGCGCTGGCAGGGGCAATGAGCAGTTCTTC. It translates to CASSAGRGNEQFF.

In this sample, this clonotype turned up many times. The V gene is TRBV7-3, the J gene TRBJ2-6, with D unresolved. CDR3 length: 15 residues. From germline, CDR1 is SGHTA and CDR2 FQGTGA. V was cut by 6 bases and J by 0 bases, with 9 bases left in between. CDR3 protein: CASRLNPSGANVLTF. CDR3 DNA sequence: TGTGCCAGCAGACTTAACCCCTCTGGGGCCAACGTCCTGACTTTC.

In this sample, this clonotype turned up many times. The chain carries TRBV27 and TRBJ2-7, with D possibly matching TRBD2 (6 bases). CDR1 MNHEY and CDR2 SMNVEV come from the germline V gene (reference sequence). The ends were cut back, 4 bases at V and 3 bases at J, with 16 bases in the middle. The CDR3 runs to 15 residues. The CDR3 bases are TGTGCCAGCAGTTCCAGCCCGGGACTGCACTACGAGCAGTACTTC. Amino acid sequence: CASSSSPGLHYEQYF.

In this sample, this clonotype turned up many times. The V and J genes are TRBV7-2 and TRBJ2-3; 10 bases align to TRBD2. J lost 6 bases, V lost 5 bases, and 11 bases had no gene match. Germline V CDR1 and CDR2: SGHTA, FQGNSA. This CDR3 contains 16 residues. The CDR3 DNA reads TGTGCCAGCAGCCTGTTGGGGCTAGCGGGGGTGGATACGCAGTATTTT. It yields the protein CASSLLGLAGVDTQYF.

This clonotype was seen repeatedly, ten times or more. The chain joins TRBV18 to TRBJ2-3, with 12 positions matching TRBD1. This CDR3 contains 17 residues. J gave up 4 bases and V 6 bases, and 11 bases lay outside the gene matches. Germline CDR1 reads KGHSH; CDR2 reads LQKENI. The CDR3 bases are TGTGCCAGCTCCCCTCGTCCGGGACAGGGGGCCCCAGATACGCAGTATTTT. This sequence encodes CASSPRPGQGAPDTQYF.

The rearrangement joins TRBV6-5 to TRBJ1-1; D is possibly TRBD1 (6 bases). The CDR3 consists of 14 residues. Trimming cost V 0 bases and J 6 bases, with 11 bases left between them. CDR1 MNHEY and CDR2 SVGAGI come from the germline V gene. This chain's CDR3 is CASSYSIGTPEAFF. The CDR3 bases are TGTGCCAGCAGTTACTCGATTGGGACACCTGAAGCTTTCTTT.

This clonotype appeared many times. The gene calls are TRBV20-1 and TRBJ2-7, with 7 nucleotides matching TRBD2. CDR1 DFQATT and CDR2 SNEGSKA come from the germline V gene (reference sequence). This CDR3 spans 16 amino acids. In DNA, the CDR3 is TGCAGCGCCGAAGCTTCGTCGGGGAGGGCGCCCTACGAGCAGTACTTC. Translated: CSAEASSGRAPYEQYF.

This clonotype has a count of ten or more. The rearrangement links TRBV13 to TRBJ2-3, with a tentative D call TRBD2 (6 bases). V gave up 1 base and J gave up 6 bases, with 17 bases separating them. The V gene's germline CDR1 is PRHDT and CDR2 FYEKMQ (reference sequence). The CDR3 totals 16 residues. The CDR3 protein is CASSLEAGPAEDTQYF. The CDR3 region has the DNA TGTGCCAGCAGCTTAGAAGCGGGCCCTGCGGAGGATACGCAGTATTTT.

This clonotype appeared many times. The chain uses TRBV27 and TRBJ2-3; 9 bases line up with TRBD2. Per germline, CDR1 MNHEY and CDR2 SMNVEV (reference sequence). V gave up 3 bases and J gave up 0 bases; unmatched junction bases: 7. This CDR3 comprises 17 residues. CDR3 in DNA: TGTGCCAGCAGTTTCTCCGGACTAGCGTTAAGCACAGATACGCAGTATTTT. It yields the protein CASSFSGLALSTDTQYF.

V is TRBV11-3 and J is TRBJ2-5; possibly TRBD1 or TRBD2 for D (5 bases each). Trimming took off 1 base at V and 5 bases at J, with 14 bases between the two ends. Germline CDR1 is SGHNT and CDR2 is YENEEA. This CDR3 is 15 amino acids long. The CDR3 DNA is TGTGCCAGCAGCTTAGGGGGACCGTACGGTGAGACCCAGTACTTC. It yields the protein CASSLGGPYGETQYF. The complete variable domain, with remaining parts taken from reference TRBV11-3 and TRBJ2-5, reads EAGVVQSPRYKIIEKKQPVAFWCNPISGHNTLYWYLQNLGQGPELLIRYENEEAVDDSQLPKDRFSAERLKGVDSTLKIQPAELGDSAVYLCASSLGGPYGETQYFGPGTRLLVL.

This clonotype has only a few counts. The chain joins TRBV29-1 to TRBJ2-1; 10 bases are shared with TRBD2. The J segment lost 7 bases and the V segment lost 6 bases, leaving 12 bases of the junction unmatched. The CDR3 totals 15 residues. Per germline, CDR1 SQVTM and CDR2 ANQGSEA. CDR3 protein: CSVQLSGGGVNEQFF. CDR3 DNA: TGCAGCGTCCAACTGAGCGGGGGGGGGGTGAATGAGCAGTTCTTC.

Points on this clonotype: The CDR3 does not end in the conserved phenylalanine or tryptophan, so this is likely a read error. This sequence joins TRBV4-3 and TRBJ2-3, with 10 bases that match TRBD2. From germline, CDR1 is LGHNA and CDR2 YSLEER. With V trimmed by 1 base and J by 6 bases, 13 bases remained unmatched. The CDR3 runs 18 residues. The CDR3 nucleotides are TGCGCCAGCAGCCAAGCTTACCCAGCGGGGGGGCCGTCCGATACGCAGTATTAT. Translating it yields CASSQAYPAGGPSDTQYY.

This clonotype was counted only a few times. The chain links TRBV11-2 to TRBJ2-7; TRBD2 matches at 7 bases. Germline V CDR1 and CDR2: SGHAT, FQNNGV. The length of the CDR3 is 15 residues. V was clipped by 0 bases and J by 5 bases; unmatched bases: 7. The CDR3 loop is CASSLERASGHEQYF. The CDR3, as DNA: TGTGCCAGCAGCTTAGAACGGGCTAGCGGCCACGAGCAGTACTTC.

The genes are TRBV5-8 and TRBJ1-5; the D gene is possibly TRBD1 (5 bases). Trimming took 3 bases from V and 4 from J, leaving 20 bases between them. The CDR3 loop spans 17 amino acids. Germline V gene lookup returns CDR1 SGHTS and CDR2 YDEGEE. The CDR3 sequence is CASSSAGVGRGNQPQHF. In DNA form, the CDR3 reads TGTGCCAGCAGCTCTGCCGGTGTGGGGCGAGGGAATCAGCCCCAGCATTTT.

This clonotype appeared once. The genes are TRBV7-3 and TRBJ2-3; 7 bases line up with TRBD2. This CDR3 region has 16 residues. Germline assignment: CDR1 SGHTA and CDR2 FQGTGA. V shed 2 bases, J shed 1 base, and the junction held 6 bases outside the gene matches. In DNA, the CDR3 is TGTGCCAGCAGCTTAGGGACTAACGGACGCACAGATACGCAGTATTTT. Translating gives CASSLGTNGRTDTQYF. The full variable domain, completed using reference TRBV7-3 and TRBJ2-3, is GAGVSQTPSNKVTEKGKYVELRCDPISGHTALYWYRQSLGQGPEFLIYFQGTGAADDSGLPNDRFFAVRPEGSVSTLKIQRTERGDSAVYLCASSLGTNGRTDTQYFGPGTRLTVL.